This T cell receptor beta chain originates from a study of shared clonotypes between healthy human individuals. A remark on this clone: The antigen remains undetermined.

The table came from immunoSEQ multiplex PCR; TCRdb's copy has only in-frame clones and leaves some out. The table lists under 700,000 clones, 90% to 95% of them singletons, with 0.095% to 0.14% in the top ten. The naive CD8 population came from CD45RO-negative cells selected for CCR7, without terminally differentiated effector memory CD45RA+ cells. The germline V gene has CDR1 MDHEN and CDR2 SYDVKM. The CDR3 runs to 17 residues. V was shortened by 5 bases and J by 4 bases, with 24 bases between the two germline ends. Study-wide findings and caveats: Relative to their counterparts shared across all four donors, non-shared clonotypes exhibited diminished generation probabilities. Generally, naive subsets (rather than memory subsets) showed larger estimated richness.

The sequence came from a woman aged 25 to 45 in good health. V usage is TRBV28 and J usage is TRBJ2-7; D is undetermined. Sequencing used naive CD8+ T cells sorted from blood. The CDR3 protein is CASSILLKDPNSYEQYF. For the CDR3, the DNA is TGTGCCAGCAGTATTTTGTTGAAGGACCCTAATTCTTACGAGCAGTACTTC.